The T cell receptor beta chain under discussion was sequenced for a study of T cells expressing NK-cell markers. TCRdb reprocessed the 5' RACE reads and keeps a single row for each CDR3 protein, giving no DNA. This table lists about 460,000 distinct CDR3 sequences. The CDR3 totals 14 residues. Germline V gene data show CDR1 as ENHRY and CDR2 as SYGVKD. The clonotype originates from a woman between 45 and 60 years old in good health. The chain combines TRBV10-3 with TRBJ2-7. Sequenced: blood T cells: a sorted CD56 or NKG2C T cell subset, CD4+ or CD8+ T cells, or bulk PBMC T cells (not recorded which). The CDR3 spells CAIRDSLTSYEQYF.